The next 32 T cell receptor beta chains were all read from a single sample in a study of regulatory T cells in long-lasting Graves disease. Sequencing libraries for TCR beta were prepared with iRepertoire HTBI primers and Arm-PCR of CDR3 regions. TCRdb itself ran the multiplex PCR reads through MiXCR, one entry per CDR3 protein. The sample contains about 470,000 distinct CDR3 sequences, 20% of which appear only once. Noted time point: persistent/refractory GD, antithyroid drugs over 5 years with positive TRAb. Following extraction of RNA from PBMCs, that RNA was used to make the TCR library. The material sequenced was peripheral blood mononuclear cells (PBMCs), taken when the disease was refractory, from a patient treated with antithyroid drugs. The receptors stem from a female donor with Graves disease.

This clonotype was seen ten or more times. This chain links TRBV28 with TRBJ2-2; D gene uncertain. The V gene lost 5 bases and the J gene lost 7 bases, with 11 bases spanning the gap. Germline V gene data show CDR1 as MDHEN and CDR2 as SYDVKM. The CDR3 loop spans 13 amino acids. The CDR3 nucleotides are TGTGCCAGCAGTCCGCTCGGAGTCGGGGAGCTGTTTTTT. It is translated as CASSPLGVGELFF.

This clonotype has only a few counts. This chain's CDR3 is CASSLEGQGRPEAFF. CDR3 DNA: TGTGCCAGCAGCTTAGAGGGACAGGGAAGGCCTGAAGCTTTCTTT. The chain is built from TRBV7-8 and TRBJ1-1; 9 bases match TRBD1. From germline, CDR1 is SGHVS and CDR2 FQNEAQ. Losses at the gene ends were 1 base for V and 6 bases for J; bases not matched to a gene: 6. This CDR3 is built from 15 residues.

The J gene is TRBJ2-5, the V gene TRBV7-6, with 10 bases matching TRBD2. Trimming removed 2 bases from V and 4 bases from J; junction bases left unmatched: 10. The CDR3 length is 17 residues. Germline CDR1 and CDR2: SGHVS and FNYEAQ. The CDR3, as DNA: TGTGCCAGCAGCTTATCCATAGCGGGAGGAGGTGGAGAGACCCAGTACTTC. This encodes CASSLSIAGGGGETQYF.

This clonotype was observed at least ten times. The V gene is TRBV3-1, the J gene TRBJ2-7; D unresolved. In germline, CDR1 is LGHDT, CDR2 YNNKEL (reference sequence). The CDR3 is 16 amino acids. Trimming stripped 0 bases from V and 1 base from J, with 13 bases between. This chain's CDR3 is CASSQDSAVVSYEQYF. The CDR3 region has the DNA TGTGCCAGCAGCCAAGATTCCGCAGTAGTTTCCTACGAGCAGTACTTC.

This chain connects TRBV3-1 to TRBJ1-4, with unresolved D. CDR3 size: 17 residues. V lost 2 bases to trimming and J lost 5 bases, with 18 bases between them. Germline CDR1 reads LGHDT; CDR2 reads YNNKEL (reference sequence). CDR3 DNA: TGTGCCAGCAGCCAACATAATCCGCAGGCTGTGAATGAAAAACTGTTTTTT. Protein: CASSQHNPQAVNEKLFF. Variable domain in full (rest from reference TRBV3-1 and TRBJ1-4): DTAVSQTPKYLVTQMGNDKSIKCEQNLGHDTMYWYKQDSKKFLKIMFSYNNKELIINETVPNRFSPKSPDKAHLNLHINSLELGDSAVYFCASSQHNPQAVNEKLFFGSGTQLSVL.

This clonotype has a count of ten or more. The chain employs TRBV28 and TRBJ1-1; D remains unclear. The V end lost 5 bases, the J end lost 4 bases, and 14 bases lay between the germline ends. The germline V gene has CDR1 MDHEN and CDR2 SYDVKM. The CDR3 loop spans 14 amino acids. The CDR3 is CASSGGSVGTEAFF. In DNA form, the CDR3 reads TGTGCCAGCAGTGGTGGCTCTGTGGGCACTGAAGCTTTCTTT.

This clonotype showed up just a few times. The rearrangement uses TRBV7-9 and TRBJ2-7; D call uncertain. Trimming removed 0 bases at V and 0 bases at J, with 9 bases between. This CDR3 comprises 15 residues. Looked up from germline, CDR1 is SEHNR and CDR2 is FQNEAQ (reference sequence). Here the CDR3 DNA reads TGTGCCAGCAGCTTAGCAGGCAGGAACTCCTACGAGCAGTACTTC. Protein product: CASSLAGRNSYEQYF.

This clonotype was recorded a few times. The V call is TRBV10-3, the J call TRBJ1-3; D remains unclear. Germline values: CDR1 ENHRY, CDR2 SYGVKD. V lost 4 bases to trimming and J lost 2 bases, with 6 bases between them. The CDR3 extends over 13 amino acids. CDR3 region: CAISVKAGNTIYF. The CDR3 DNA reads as TGTGCCATCAGTGTAAAGGCTGGAAACACCATATATTTT.

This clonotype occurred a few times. The CDR3 DNA sequence: TGTGCCAGCAGCTTCATCAGGGGGCCGACCGGGGAGCTGTTTTTT. Protein sequence: CASSFIRGPTGELFF. The V call is TRBV13, the J call TRBJ2-2; TRBD1 matches 8 bases. The CDR3 runs to 15 residues. Germline V gene lookup returns CDR1 PRHDT and CDR2 FYEKMQ (reference sequence). Trimming removed 3 bases from V and 5 bases from J; junction bases left unmatched: 5.

The CDR3 region has the DNA TGTGCCAGCAGTCCGGGACAGGGAGCTTATGGCTACACCTTC. Protein sequence: CASSPGQGAYGYTF. The V and J genes are TRBV28 and TRBJ1-2, with 9 bases fitting TRBD1. Germline V lookup: CDR1 MDHEN, CDR2 SYDVKM. The CDR3 is made up of 14 amino acids. After removal of 5 bases from V and 5 bases from J, the junction contained 6 bases not matched to a gene.

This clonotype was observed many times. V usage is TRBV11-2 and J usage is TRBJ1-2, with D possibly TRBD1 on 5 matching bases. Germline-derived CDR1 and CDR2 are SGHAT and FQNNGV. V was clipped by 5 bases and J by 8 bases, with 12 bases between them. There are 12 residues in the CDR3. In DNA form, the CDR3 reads TGTGCCAGCAGCGTCCTTGGGGACGGCTACACCTTC. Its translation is CASSVLGDGYTF.

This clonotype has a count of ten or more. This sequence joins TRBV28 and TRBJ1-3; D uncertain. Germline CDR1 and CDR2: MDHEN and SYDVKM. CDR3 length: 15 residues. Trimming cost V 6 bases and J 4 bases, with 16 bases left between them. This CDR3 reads CASSQIQWEGNTIYF. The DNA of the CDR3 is TGTGCCAGCAGCCAAATTCAATGGGAGGGAAACACCATATATTTT. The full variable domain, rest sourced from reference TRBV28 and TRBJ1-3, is DVKVTQSSRYLVKRTGEKVFLECVQDMDHENMFWYRQDPGLGLRLIYFSYDVKMKEKGDIPEGYSVSREKKERFSLILESASTNQTSMYLCASSQIQWEGNTIYFGEGSWLTVV.

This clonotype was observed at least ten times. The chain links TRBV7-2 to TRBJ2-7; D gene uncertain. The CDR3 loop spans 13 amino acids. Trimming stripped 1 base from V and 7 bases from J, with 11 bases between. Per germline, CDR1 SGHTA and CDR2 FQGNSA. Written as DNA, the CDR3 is TGTGCCAGCAGCTTAGTCGCCTTACGGGAGCAGTACTTC. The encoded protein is CASSLVALREQYF.

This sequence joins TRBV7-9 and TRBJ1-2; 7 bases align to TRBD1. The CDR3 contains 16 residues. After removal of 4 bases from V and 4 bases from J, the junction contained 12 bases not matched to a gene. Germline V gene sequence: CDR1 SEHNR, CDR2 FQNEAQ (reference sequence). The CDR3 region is CASSSTVEGAGYGYTF. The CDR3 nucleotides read TGTGCCAGCAGCTCGACCGTGGAGGGGGCAGGCTATGGCTACACCTTC.

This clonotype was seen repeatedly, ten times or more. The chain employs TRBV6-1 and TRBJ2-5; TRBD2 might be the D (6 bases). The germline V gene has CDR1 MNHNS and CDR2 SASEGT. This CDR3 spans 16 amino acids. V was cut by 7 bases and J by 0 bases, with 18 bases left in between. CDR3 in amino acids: CASTIALTSYQETQYF. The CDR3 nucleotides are TGTGCCAGCACCATTGCGTTGACTAGTTACCAAGAGACCCAGTACTTC.

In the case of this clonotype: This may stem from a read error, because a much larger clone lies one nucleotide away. The CDR3 loop is CAGSYPSGRAYEQYF. The DNA for the CDR3 is TGTGCCGGCAGCTACCCAAGCGGGAGGGCCTACGAGCAGTACTTC. J is TRBJ2-7 and V is TRBV7-8, with 10 bases lining up with TRBD2. Germline V CDR1 and CDR2: SGHVS, FQNEAQ. The CDR3 is 15 residues long.

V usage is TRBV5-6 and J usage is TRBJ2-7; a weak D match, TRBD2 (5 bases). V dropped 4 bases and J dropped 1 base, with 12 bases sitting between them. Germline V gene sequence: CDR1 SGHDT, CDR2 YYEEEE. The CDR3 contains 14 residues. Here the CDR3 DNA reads TGTGCCAGCAGCGCGTTCGGGGTATCCTACGAGCAGTACTTC. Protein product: CASSAFGVSYEQYF.

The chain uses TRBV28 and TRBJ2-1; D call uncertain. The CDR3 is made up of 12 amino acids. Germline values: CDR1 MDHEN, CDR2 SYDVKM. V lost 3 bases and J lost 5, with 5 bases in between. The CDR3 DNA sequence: TGTGCCAGCAGTTTGACAAACAATGAGCAGTTCTTC. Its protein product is CASSLTNNEQFF.

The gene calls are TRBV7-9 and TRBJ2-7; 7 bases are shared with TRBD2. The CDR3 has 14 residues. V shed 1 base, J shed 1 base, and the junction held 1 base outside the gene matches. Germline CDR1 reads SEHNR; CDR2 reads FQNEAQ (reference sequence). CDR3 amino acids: CASSLEGLSYEQYF. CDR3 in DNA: TGTGCCAGCAGCTTAGAGGGACTATCCTACGAGCAGTACTTC.

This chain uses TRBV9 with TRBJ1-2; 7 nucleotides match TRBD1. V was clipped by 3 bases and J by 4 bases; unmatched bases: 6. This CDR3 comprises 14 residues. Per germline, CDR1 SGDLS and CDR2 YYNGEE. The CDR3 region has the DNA TGTGCCAGCAGCGCGGCGACAGGGTCCTATGGCTACACCTTC. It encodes CASSAATGSYGYTF.

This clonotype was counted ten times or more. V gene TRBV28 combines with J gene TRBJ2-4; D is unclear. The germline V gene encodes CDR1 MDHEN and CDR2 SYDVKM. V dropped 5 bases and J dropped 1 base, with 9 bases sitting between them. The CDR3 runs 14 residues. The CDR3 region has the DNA TGTGCCAGCAGTCTGGCCTATGCCAAAAACATTCAGTACTTC. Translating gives CASSLAYAKNIQYF.

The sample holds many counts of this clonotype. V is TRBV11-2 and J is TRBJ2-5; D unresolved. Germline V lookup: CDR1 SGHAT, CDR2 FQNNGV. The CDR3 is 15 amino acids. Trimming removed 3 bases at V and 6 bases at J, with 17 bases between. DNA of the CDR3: TGTGCCAGCAGCTTTCAAACTTCACTCGGAAAGACCCAGTACTTC. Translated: CASSFQTSLGKTQYF.

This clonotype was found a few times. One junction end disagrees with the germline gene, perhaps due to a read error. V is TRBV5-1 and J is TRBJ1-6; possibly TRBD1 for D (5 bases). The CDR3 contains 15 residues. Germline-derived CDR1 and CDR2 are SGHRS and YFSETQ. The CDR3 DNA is TGCGCCAGCAGATTCCGGGACGACTATGATTCACCCCTCCACTTT. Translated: CASRFRDDYDSPLHF.

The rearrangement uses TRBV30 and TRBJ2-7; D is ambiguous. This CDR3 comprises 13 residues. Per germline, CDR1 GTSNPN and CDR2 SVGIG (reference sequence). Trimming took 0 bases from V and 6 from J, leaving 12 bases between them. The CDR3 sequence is CAWSVLVTGEQYF. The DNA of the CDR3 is TGTGCCTGGAGTGTATTGGTTACCGGCGAGCAGTACTTC.

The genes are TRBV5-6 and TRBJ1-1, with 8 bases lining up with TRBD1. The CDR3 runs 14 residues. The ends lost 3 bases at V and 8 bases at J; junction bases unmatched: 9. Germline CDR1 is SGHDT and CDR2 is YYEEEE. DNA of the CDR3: TGTGCCAGCAGCTCAGGGGGCGTAGGAGTCGAAGCTTTCTTT. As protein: CASSSGGVGVEAFF.

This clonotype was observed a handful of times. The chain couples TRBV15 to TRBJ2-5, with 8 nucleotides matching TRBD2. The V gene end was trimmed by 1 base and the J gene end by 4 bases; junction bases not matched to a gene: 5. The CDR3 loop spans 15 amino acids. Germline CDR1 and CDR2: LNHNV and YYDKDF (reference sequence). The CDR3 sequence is CATSRGREGRETQYF. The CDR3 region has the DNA TGTGCCACCAGCAGAGGCCGGGAGGGCCGAGAGACCCAGTACTTC.

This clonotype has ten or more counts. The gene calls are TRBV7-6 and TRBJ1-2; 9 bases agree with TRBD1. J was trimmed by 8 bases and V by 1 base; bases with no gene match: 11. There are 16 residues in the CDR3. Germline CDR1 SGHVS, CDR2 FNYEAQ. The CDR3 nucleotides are TGTGCCAGCAGCTTAGAGCTTGATCGGGACAGGGACGGCTACACCTTC. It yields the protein CASSLELDRDRDGYTF.

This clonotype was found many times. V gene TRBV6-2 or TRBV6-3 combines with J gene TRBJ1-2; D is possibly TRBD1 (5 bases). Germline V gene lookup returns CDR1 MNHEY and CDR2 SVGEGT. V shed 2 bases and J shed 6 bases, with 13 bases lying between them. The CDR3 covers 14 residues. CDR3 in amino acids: CASSYDAGRHGYTF. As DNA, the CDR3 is TGTGCCAGCAGTTACGATGCAGGGAGACATGGCTACACCTTC.

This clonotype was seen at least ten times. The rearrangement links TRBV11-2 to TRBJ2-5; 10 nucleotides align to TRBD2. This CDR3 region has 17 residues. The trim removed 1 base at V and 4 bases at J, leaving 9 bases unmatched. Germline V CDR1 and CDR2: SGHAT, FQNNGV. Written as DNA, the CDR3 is TGTGCCAGCAGCTTAGTGGCTAGCGGGAGTGAGGGAGAGACCCAGTACTTC. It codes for CASSLVASGSEGETQYF.

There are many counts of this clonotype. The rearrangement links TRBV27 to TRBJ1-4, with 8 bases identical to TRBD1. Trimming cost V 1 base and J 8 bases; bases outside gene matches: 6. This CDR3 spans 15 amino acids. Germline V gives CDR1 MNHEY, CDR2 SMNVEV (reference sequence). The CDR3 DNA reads TGTGCCAGCAGTTTATTAGGGACAGGAGAAGAAAAACTGTTTTTT. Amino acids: CASSLLGTGEEKLFF.

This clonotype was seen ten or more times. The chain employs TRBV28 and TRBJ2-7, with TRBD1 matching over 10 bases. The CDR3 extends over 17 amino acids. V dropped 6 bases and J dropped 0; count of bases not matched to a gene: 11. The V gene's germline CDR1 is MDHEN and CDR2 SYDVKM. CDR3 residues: CASRRPTWDRGSYEQYF. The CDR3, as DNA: TGTGCCAGCAGACGACCTACCTGGGACAGGGGCTCCTACGAGCAGTACTTC.

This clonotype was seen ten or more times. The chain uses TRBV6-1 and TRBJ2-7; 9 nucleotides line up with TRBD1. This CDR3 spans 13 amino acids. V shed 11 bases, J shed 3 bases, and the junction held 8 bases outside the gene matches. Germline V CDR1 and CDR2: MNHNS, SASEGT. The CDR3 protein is CASSGTGRYEQYF. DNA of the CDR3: TGTGCCTCCTCCGGGACAGGGCGCTACGAGCAGTACTTC.